Below are 8 T cell receptor beta chains sequenced from a single sample in a study of cytomegalovirus exposure and HLA in healthy donors. The PCR was carried out with 60 Vbeta primers and 13 Jbeta primers. Assay used: immunoSEQ multiplex PCR; TCRdb lists only in-frame clones, some missing. With 75,000 to 90,000 clones in the sample, the ten largest clones hold approximately 1.6%. Source material: PBMCs. Source of these receptors: a woman aged 60-70 years in good health and CMV-seronegative.

The chain recombines TRBV4-2 with TRBJ2-7; 11 bases align to TRBD2. The CDR3 has 17 amino acids. The V gene end was trimmed by 0 bases and the J gene end by 3 bases; junction bases not matched to a gene: 7. Germline V CDR1 and CDR2: LGHNA, YNFKEQ. Written as DNA, the CDR3 is TGTGCCAGCAGCCAAGACCCCCAGACTAGCGGGAACTACGAGCAGTACTTC. Amino acids: CASSQDPQTSGNYEQYF.

This sequence joins TRBV9 and TRBJ2-2; no definite D call. This CDR3 is 14 amino acids long. Germline CDR1 is SGDLS and CDR2 is YYNGEE. The ends were cut back, 2 bases at V and 8 bases at J, with 13 bases in the middle. CDR3 loop: CASSVTFAPGELFF. CDR3 DNA: TGTGCCAGCAGCGTGACATTCGCGCCTGGGGAGCTGTTTTTT. Full variable domain (outside the CDR3, taken from reference TRBV9 and TRBJ2-2): DSGVTQTPKHLITATGQRVTLRCSPRSGDLSVYWYQQSLDQGLQFLIQYYNGEERAKGNILERFSAQQFPDLHSELNLSSLELGDSALYFCASSVTFAPGELFFGEGSRLTVL.

The V and J genes are TRBV5-1 and TRBJ2-3; 7 bases match TRBD2. This CDR3 contains 16 residues. Trimming took 4 bases from V and 6 from J; bases not matched to a gene: 14. Germline V gene data show CDR1 as SGHRS and CDR2 as YFSETQ. The CDR3 nucleotides read TGCGCCAGCAGCGGTGTGCTAGCGGTTGTGGGGGATACGCAGTATTTT. Amino acid sequence: CASSGVLAVVGDTQYF. Combining the CDR3 with reference TRBV5-1 and TRBJ2-3 gives the whole variable domain KAGVTQTPRYLIKTRGQQVTLSCSPISGHRSVSWYQQTPGQGLQFLFEYFSETQRNKGNFPGRFSGRQFSNSRSEMNVSTLELGDSALYLCASSGVLAVVGDTQYFGPGTRLTVL.

This chain uses TRBV2 with TRBJ1-6; 7 bases align to TRBD1. V dropped 5 bases and J dropped 5; count of bases not matched to a gene: 9. Per germline, CDR1 SNHLY and CDR2 FYNNEI. The CDR3 has 16 residues. CDR3 protein: CASSFEQGSNNSPLHF. For the CDR3, the DNA is TGTGCCAGCAGTTTCGAACAGGGGTCGAATAATTCACCCCTCCACTTT.

The chain joins TRBV19 to TRBJ2-7; 10 bases match TRBD2. The CDR3 sequence is 16 residues long. Trimming at V came to 3 bases and at J to 3 bases, leaving 8 bases not matched to a gene. The germline V gene has CDR1 LNHDA and CDR2 SQIVND (reference sequence). CDR3 region: CASSMGGLAGVYEQYF. CDR3 DNA: TGTGCCAGTAGTATGGGGGGGCTAGCGGGAGTCTACGAGCAGTACTTC.

This chain connects TRBV5-6 to TRBJ2-5; D is possibly TRBD2 (5 bases). V lost 1 base and J 11 bases, leaving 15 bases between the germline ends. The length of the CDR3 is 13 residues. Germline assignment: CDR1 SGHDT and CDR2 YYEEEE. CDR3 residues: CASSLRGSQEQYF. The CDR3 DNA reads TGTGCCAGCAGCTTGCGGGGTTCTCAAGAGCAGTACTTC.

This chain links TRBV5-1 with TRBJ2-7; 9 bases line up with TRBD2. After removal of 3 bases from V and 2 bases from J, the junction contained 3 bases not matched to a gene. The V gene's germline CDR1 is SGHRS and CDR2 YFSETQ. The CDR3 is made up of 14 amino acids. In nucleotides, the CDR3 is TGCGCCAGCAGCTCTAGCGGGGTGACCTACGAGCAGTACTTC. This gives the protein CASSSSGVTYEQYF.

This chain uses TRBV6-4 with TRBJ2-5; TRBD2 matches 9 bases. Looked up from germline, CDR1 is MRHNA and CDR2 is SNTAGT. The CDR3 length is 15 residues. V trimming: 0 bases; J trimming: 4 bases; junction bases outside the gene matches: 3. The CDR3 DNA sequence: TGTGCCAGCAGTGACTCGGCGGGAGGGCCAGAGACCCAGTACTTC. Amino acid sequence: CASSDSAGGPETQYF.